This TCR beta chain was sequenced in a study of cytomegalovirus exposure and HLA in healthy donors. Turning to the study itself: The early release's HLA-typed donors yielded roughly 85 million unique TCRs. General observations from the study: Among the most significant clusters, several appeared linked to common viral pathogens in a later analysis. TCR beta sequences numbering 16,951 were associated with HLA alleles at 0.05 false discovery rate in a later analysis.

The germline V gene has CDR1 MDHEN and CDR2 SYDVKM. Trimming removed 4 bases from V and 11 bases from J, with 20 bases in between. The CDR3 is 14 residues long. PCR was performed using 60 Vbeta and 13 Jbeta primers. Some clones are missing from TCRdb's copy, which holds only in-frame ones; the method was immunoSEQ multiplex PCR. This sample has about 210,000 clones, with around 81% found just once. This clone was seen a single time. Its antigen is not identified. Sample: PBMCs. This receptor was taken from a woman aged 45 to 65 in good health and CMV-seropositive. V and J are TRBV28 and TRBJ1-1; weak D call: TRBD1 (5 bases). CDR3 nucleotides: TGTGCCAGCAGTTCCCCCCCCGGGGGAGGAGAGGCTTTCTTT. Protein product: CASSSPPGGGEAFF.